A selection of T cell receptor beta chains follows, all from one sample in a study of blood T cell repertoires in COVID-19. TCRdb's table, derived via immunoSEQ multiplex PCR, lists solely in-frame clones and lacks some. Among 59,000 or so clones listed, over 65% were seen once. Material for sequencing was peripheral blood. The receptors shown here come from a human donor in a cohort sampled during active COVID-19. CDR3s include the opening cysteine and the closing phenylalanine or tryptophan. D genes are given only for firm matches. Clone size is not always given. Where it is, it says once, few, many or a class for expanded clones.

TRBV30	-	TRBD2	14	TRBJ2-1	CAWSVRLAGAEQFF	TGTGCCTGGAGTGTACGACTAGCGGGGGCTGAGCAGTTCTTC
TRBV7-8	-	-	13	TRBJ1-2	CASSLGTGNGYTF	TGTGCCAGCAGCTTAGGAACAGGGAATGGCTACACCTTC
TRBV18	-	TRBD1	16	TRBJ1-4	CASSADRPATNEKLFF	TGTGCCAGCTCCGCGGACAGGCCCGCAACTAATGAAAAACTGTTTTTT
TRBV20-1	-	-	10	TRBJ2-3	CSALSDTQYF	TGCAGTGCTCTATCAGATACGCAGTATTTT
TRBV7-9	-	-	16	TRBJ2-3	CASSADGGTSTDTQYF	TGTGCCAGCAGCGCCGACGGAGGAACTTCCACAGATACGCAGTATTTT
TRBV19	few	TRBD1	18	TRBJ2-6	CASSPGTGGSSGANVLTF	TGTGCCAGTAGTCCAGGGACAGGGGGCTCCTCTGGGGCCAACGTCCTGACTTTC
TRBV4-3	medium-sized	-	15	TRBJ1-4	CASSHPDRRNEKLFF	TGCGCCAGCAGCCATCCCGACAGACGTAATGAAAAACTGTTTTTT
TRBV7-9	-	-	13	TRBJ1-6	CASSPDRNSPLHF	TGTGCCAGCAGCCCGGACAGAAATTCACCCCTCCACTTT
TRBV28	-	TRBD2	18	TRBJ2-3	CASRLRSWSSGKSDTQYF	TGTGCCAGCAGGTTGAGGAGTTGGTCTAGCGGGAAATCAGATACGCAGTATTTT
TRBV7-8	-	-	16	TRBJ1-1	CASSSDRPPGDTEAFF	TGTGCCAGCAGCTCCGACAGACCCCCGGGGGACACTGAAGCTTTCTTT
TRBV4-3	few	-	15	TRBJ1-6	CASSHQDSVNSPLHF	TGCGCCAGCAGCCACCAGGACAGTGTAAATTCACCCCTCCACTTT
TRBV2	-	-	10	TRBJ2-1	CASTGNEQFF	TGTGCCAGCACGGGAAATGAGCAGTTCTTC
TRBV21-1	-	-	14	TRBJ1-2	CASSTRGPADGYTF	TGTGCCAGCAGCACGAGGGGGCCGGCGGATGGCTACACCTTC
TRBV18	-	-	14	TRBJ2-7	CASSPRQTAYEQYF	TGTGCCAGCTCACCCCGACAGACGGCGTACGAGCAGTACTTC
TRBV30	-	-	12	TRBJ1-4	CAFGLTREKLFF	TGTGCCTTCGGCCTGACGAGGGAAAAACTGTTTTTT
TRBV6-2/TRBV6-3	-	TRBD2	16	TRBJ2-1	CASSYERGSSYNEQFF	TGTGCCAGCAGTTACGAGCGGGGAAGCTCCTACAATGAGCAGTTCTTC
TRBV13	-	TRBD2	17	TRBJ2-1	CASSPRRSGGAPWEQFF	TGTGCCAGCAGCCCCCGAAGAAGCGGGGGGGCCCCTTGGGAGCAGTTCTTC
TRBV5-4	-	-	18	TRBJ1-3	CASRVPGHLLSSGNTIYF	TGTGCCAGCAGGGTGCCGGGACATTTATTGAGCTCTGGAAACACCATATATTTT
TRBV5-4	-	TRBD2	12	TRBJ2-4	CASSLEGGIQYF	TGTGCCAGCAGCTTGGAGGGAGGGATACAGTACTTC
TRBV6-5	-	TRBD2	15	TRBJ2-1	CASSFGYGGGYEQFF	TGTGCCAGCAGTTTCGGATACGGGGGGGGGTATGAGCAGTTCTTC
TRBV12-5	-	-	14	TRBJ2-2	CASGGQPNTEELFF	TGTGCTAGTGGTGGACAACCAAACACCGAGGAGCTGTTTTTT
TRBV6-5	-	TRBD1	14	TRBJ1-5	CASVHDRVDQPQHF	TGTGCCAGCGTTCACGACAGGGTGGATCAGCCCCAGCATTTT
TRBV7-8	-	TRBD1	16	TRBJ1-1	CASSFRDRGVYTEAFF	TGTGCCAGCAGCTTCCGGGACAGGGGGGTTTACACTGAAGCTTTCTTT
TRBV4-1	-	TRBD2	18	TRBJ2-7	CASSQEKSLQRGGYEQYF	TGCGCCAGCAGCCAAGAGAAAAGTCTCCAGCGGGGCGGGTACGAGCAGTACTTC
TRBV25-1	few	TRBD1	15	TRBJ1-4	CASSDPGTANEKLFF	TGTGCCAGCAGTGACCCCGGGACAGCTAATGAAAAACTGTTTTTT
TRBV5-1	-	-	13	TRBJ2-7	CASRGPSSYEQYF	TGCGCCAGCAGGGGCCCCAGCTCCTACGAGCAGTACTTC